This T cell receptor beta chain stems from a study of blood T cell repertoires in COVID-19. The overall study: Sites in the United States, Italy and Spain provided acute and convalescent COVID-19 samples.

The CDR3 runs 13 residues. From germline, CDR1 is LGHDT and CDR2 YNNKEL (reference sequence). The V and J ends lost 11 bases and 4 bases, in that order; junction bases with no gene match: 8. Sequencing was performed with immunoSEQ multiplex PCR; in TCRdb, only in-frame clones are kept and a portion is missing. The sample lists 200,000 to 250,000 clones, 80% to 85% occurring once. This clone has a count of ten or more. The chain recombines TRBV3-1 (or the pseudogene TRBV3-2) with TRBJ1-1, with 9 bases that match TRBD1. This clonotype originated in a woman in her thirties who had recovered from COVID-19. Sequencing was performed on peripheral blood. The CDR3 is CASRGTGSTEAFF. Written as DNA, the CDR3 is TGTGCCTCCCGGGGGACAGGGTCCACTGAAGCTTTCTTT.